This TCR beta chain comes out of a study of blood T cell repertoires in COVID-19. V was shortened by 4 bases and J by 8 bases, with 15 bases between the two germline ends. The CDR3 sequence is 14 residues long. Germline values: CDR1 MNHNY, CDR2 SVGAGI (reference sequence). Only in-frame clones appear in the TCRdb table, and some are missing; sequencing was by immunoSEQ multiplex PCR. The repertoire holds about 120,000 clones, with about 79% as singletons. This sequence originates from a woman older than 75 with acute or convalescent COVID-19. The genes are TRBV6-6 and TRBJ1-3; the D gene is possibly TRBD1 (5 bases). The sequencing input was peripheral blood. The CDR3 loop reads CASSFSDIRDTIYF. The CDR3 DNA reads TGTGCCAGCAGTTTTTCGGACATCCGGGACACCATATATTTT.